The 2 T cell receptor beta chains below all came from one sample that was sequenced in a study of cytomegalovirus exposure and HLA in healthy donors. The PCR used 60 Vbeta and 13 Jbeta primers. TCRdb's table, derived via immunoSEQ multiplex PCR, lists solely in-frame clones and lacks some. Of 130,000 or so clones listed, about 82% are singletons. The sample was PBMCs. The receptors originated from a man aged 25-45 years in good health and CMV-seronegative.

The chain couples TRBV5-6 to TRBJ1-6, with D maybe TRBD1 (6 bases). The ends were cut back, 4 bases at V and 6 bases at J, with 20 bases in the middle. CDR1 is SGHDT, CDR2 YYEEEE, per germline. The length of the CDR3 is 17 residues. CDR3 nucleotide sequence: TGTGCCAGCAGCCCCCCCCGGGGGGCCACTGGTAATTCACCCCTCCACTTT. Encoded protein: CASSPPRGATGNSPLHF.

V is TRBV7-2 and J is TRBJ2-7; D might be TRBD1 (5 bases). Trimming stripped 0 bases from V and 7 bases from J, with 10 bases between. Germline values: CDR1 SGHTA, CDR2 FQGNSA. The CDR3 loop spans 13 amino acids. In DNA form, the CDR3 reads TGTGCCAGCAGCTTAGCAGGGGCTCGGGAGCAGTACTTC. Residues: CASSLAGAREQYF.